These T cell receptor beta chains were read from a single sample in a study of T-cell reconstitution after alpha-beta-depleted transplantation in children. MiXCR was run by TCRdb on the PCR reads, yielding one entry per CDR3 protein. The sample records hundreds of thousands of distinct CDR3 sequences, approximately 30% being singletons. Specimen: PBMCs from the stem cell graft donor, collected from the stem cell graft. These receptors came from a human donor who donated a stem cell graft to a child with aplastic anemia. CDR3s include the opening cysteine and the closing phenylalanine or tryptophan. Each record gives: V gene, D gene, clone size, J gene, CDR3 DNA, CDR3 protein. The D gene is left open where the match is weak. Size is omitted from some rows. Given values are once, few, many or a class for expanded clones.

TRBV12-3/TRBV12-4	TRBD2	few	TRBJ2-1	TGTGCCAGCAGCCTAAGGACTAGAGGGAACAATGAGCAGTTCTTC	CASSLRTRGNNEQFF
TRBV6-2/TRBV6-3	.	.	TRBJ1-5	TGTGCCAGCAGTTACTCGACGGGTCAGCCCCAGCATTTT	CASSYSTGQPQHF
TRBV5-5	TRBD2	.	TRBJ2-5	TGTGCCAGCAGCTCCGGGACTAGCGAAGAGACCCAGTACTTC	CASSSGTSEETQYF
TRBV5-1	.	.	TRBJ2-1	TGCGCCAGCAGCTTCTGGGGCTCCTACAATGAGCAGTTCTTC	CASSFWGSYNEQFF
TRBV29-1	TRBD2	.	TRBJ2-3	TGCAGCGTTGGCAGCGGGATTCTAGCGCAACGCACAGATACGCAGTATTTT	CSVGSGILAQRTDTQYF
TRBV29-1	TRBD1	.	TRBJ2-5	TGCAGCGTTGAAGGTGTCGGGACAGCTTACCAAGAGACCCAGTACTTC	CSVEGVGTAYQETQYF
TRBV7-3	TRBD1	few	TRBJ2-3	TGTGCCAGCAGCTTGAGCCGGGACAGGGGTTCAGATACGCAGTATTTT	CASSLSRDRGSDTQYF
TRBV11-1	.	few	TRBJ1-3	TGTGCCAGCAGCCCCACCCAGGGCCGACAGAGCTCTGGAAACACCATATATTTT	CASSPTQGRQSSGNTIYF
TRBV7-9	TRBD2	.	TRBJ2-1	TGTGCCAGCAGCTTAGCAACTAGCGGGTCCTACAATGAGCAGTTCTTC	CASSLATSGSYNEQFF
TRBV20-1	TRBD2	few	TRBJ2-3	TGCAGTGCTAGTCGACTAGCGGGAGGATACGAACGGGATACGCAGTATTTT	CSASRLAGGYERDTQYF
TRBV27	.	.	TRBJ1-1	TGTGCCAGCAATGACAAACTGGGGAGGTCCGGCACTGAAGCTTTCTTT	CASNDKLGRSGTEAFF
TRBV7-3	.	.	TRBJ2-6	TGTGCCAGCAGCTTATCTTCTTCCAGCTCTGGGGCCAACGTCCTGACTTTC	CASSLSSSSSGANVLTF
TRBV6-1	.	.	TRBJ1-1	TGTGCCAGCAGTGTCCACGGGGATATCACTGAAGCTTTCTTT	CASSVHGDITEAFF
TRBV12-3/TRBV12-4	.	.	TRBJ1-3	TGTGCCAGCAGTACGAGACAGGAGTCATATGGAAACACCATATATTTT	CASSTRQESYGNTIYF
TRBV11-3	TRBD1	.	TRBJ2-1	TGTGCCAGCAGCTTAAGGACAGGGGGCAATGAGCAGTTCTTC	CASSLRTGGNEQFF
TRBV30	TRBD2	.	TRBJ2-1	TGTGCCTGGATGGGGAGGACTAGCGGGAATGAGCAGTTCTTC	CAWMGRTSGNEQFF
TRBV20-1	.	.	TRBJ1-6	TGCAGTGCTAGTGTAGGACCTAATTCACCCCTCCACTTT	CSASVGPNSPLHF
TRBV9	.	few	TRBJ2-7	TGTGCCAGCAGCGTAGGGGTATCCCACGAGCAGTACTTC	CASSVGVSHEQYF
TRBV27	.	.	TRBJ2-2	TGTGCCAGCAGTGCAGAGCTGGGGGCCGGCGGGGAGCTGTTTTTT	CASSAELGAGGELFF
TRBV24-1	.	.	TRBJ2-1	TGTGCCACCCAAAGGGACGGAACCTACAATGAGCAGTTCTTC	CATQRDGTYNEQFF
TRBV12-3/TRBV12-4	.	.	TRBJ2-1	TGTGCCAGCAGTTTTCAGGGGACCTCGAATGGCGATGAGCAGTTCTTC	CASSFQGTSNGDEQFF
TRBV11-1	TRBD1	.	TRBJ2-3	TGTGCCAGCGGCGTTCGTATCCCCCGGGACAGCCTCACAGACACGCAGTATTTT	CASGVRIPRDSLTDTQYF
TRBV28	TRBD2	.	TRBJ2-7	TGTGCCAGCAGTTCACTTGGACTAGCCGGATCCTACGAGCAGTACTTC	CASSSLGLAGSYEQYF
TRBV20-1	TRBD2	.	TRBJ2-5	TGCAGTGCCTCCCTTTGGGCGGGAGGGCCGAGAGGGTACTTC	CSASLWAGGPRGYF
TRBV29-1	.	few	TRBJ2-5	TGCAGCGTTGTCCCGGCCCGACCCATAGAGACCCAGTACTTC	CSVVPARPIETQYF
TRBV20-1	TRBD1	.	TRBJ1-5	TGCAGTGCTAAGGGACAGGGAGACTATAGCAATCAGCCCCAGCATTTT	CSAKGQGDYSNQPQHF
TRBV29-1	.	few	TRBJ1-4	TGCAGCGTTCTGGGGGACAATGAAAAACTGTTTTTT	CSVLGDNEKLFF
TRBV20-1	.	.	TRBJ2-2	TGCAGTGCTAGACCAGAGGTGGGAGTGGCCGGGGAGCTGTTTTTT	CSARPEVGVAGELFF
TRBV9	.	.	TRBJ2-1	TGTGCCAGCAGCGTAGGGGGCGGGGAAAGCTCCTACAATGAGCAGTTCTTC	CASSVGGGESSYNEQFF
TRBV6-5	.	few	TRBJ2-7	TGTGCCAGCAGTTACTCGTCCAGCTCCTACGAGCAGTACTTC	CASSYSSSSYEQYF
TRBV25-1	TRBD2	.	TRBJ2-1	TGTGCCAGCAGTGAATTGGCTAGCGGTAGATTCTCCTACAATGAGCAGTTCTTC	CASSELASGRFSYNEQFF
TRBV12-5	.	.	TRBJ1-1	TGTGCTAGTGGTTTGGGGGAAGGACAAGGGGCTTTCTTT	CASGLGEGQGAFF
TRBV5-1	.	.	TRBJ2-5	TGCGCCAGCAGCACGGAGGAGACCCAGTACTTC	CASSTEETQYF
TRBV6-1	.	.	TRBJ1-3	TGTGCCAGCAGAACGGGCTCTGGAAACACCATATATTTT	CASRTGSGNTIYF
TRBV4-1	.	.	TRBJ2-2	TGCGCCAGCAGCCAAGAAGGAGGGAGCTGGGAGCTGTTTTTT	CASSQEGGSWELFF
TRBV4-3	.	few	TRBJ2-7	TGCGCCAGCAGCCAAGGCACCCTGCGGACCTACGAGCAGTACTTC	CASSQGTLRTYEQYF
TRBV12-3/TRBV12-4	TRBD1	once	TRBJ1-6	TGTGCCAGCAGTAGGACAGGGAGGTCCGATTCACCCCTCCACTTT	CASSRTGRSDSPLHF
TRBV7-2	.	few	TRBJ1-3	TGTGCCAGCAGCTTAGGTATCCGGGAGGGAAACACCATATATTTT	CASSLGIREGNTIYF
TRBV27	.	.	TRBJ2-2	TGTGCCAGCAGTTTTCTCGGGGAGCTGTTTTTT	CASSFLGELFF
TRBV14	.	.	TRBJ1-4	TGTGCCAGCAGCCTACAACCTGGGTCGGGTGAACTGTTTTTT	CASSLQPGSGELFF
TRBV20-1	.	few	TRBJ1-2	TGCAGTGCTAGAGATATCAGGGCTCCCTATGGCTACACCTTC	CSARDIRAPYGYTF
TRBV29-1	TRBD2	.	TRBJ2-1	TGCAGCGTTGAAGCTAGCGGGAGATATGAGCAGTTCTTC	CSVEASGRYEQFF
TRBV10-3	.	few	TRBJ1-1	TGTGCCATCAGTGAAGGATTGAACACTGAAGCTTTCTTT	CAISEGLNTEAFF
TRBV5-1	.	few	TRBJ1-1	TGCGCCAGCAGCTGGGACGGCCATGGGAACACTGAAGCTTTCTTT	CASSWDGHGNTEAFF
TRBV28	.	.	TRBJ2-7	TGTGCCAGCAGTGCCGTGGAAAGAACCTACGAGCAGTACTTC	CASSAVERTYEQYF
TRBV7-2	.	.	TRBJ1-3	TGTGCCAGCAGCTTAGTTGGCGGGGCGGTATGGAACACCATATATTTT	CASSLVGGAVWNTIYF
TRBV10-3	TRBD2	.	TRBJ2-7	TGTGCCATCAGCTGGAAGAGCGGGAGTGAGTCCTACGAGCAGTACTTC	CAISWKSGSESYEQYF
TRBV12-3/TRBV12-4	TRBD2	few	TRBJ2-1	TGTGCCAGCAGCCCGATGGTGGTAGCGGGAGGGCCCCCCTACAATGAGCAGTTCTTC	CASSPMVVAGGPPYNEQFF
TRBV6-1	TRBD1	few	TRBJ1-1	TGTGCCAGCAGAACCGGGACAGAGAACACTGAAGCTTTCTTT	CASRTGTENTEAFF
TRBV7-2	.	.	TRBJ2-3	TGTGCCAGCAGCTTAGTATGGGGCGGCACAGATACGCAGTATTTT	CASSLVWGGTDTQYF
TRBV5-1	TRBD1	.	TRBJ1-1	TGCGCCAGCAGCTCAGGGGGGGGACCGAACACTGAAGCTTTCTTT	CASSSGGGPNTEAFF
TRBV15	.	.	TRBJ2-3	TGTGCCACCAGCAGACCCAAAACCTCCACAGATACGCAGTATTTT	CATSRPKTSTDTQYF
TRBV9	TRBD2	few	TRBJ2-5	TGTGCCAGCAGCCCGTCGACTAGCGGGAGGGCGGGGACCCAGTACTTC	CASSPSTSGRAGTQYF
TRBV20-1	.	few	TRBJ1-1	TGCAGTGCTAGTGATGGAGGGATGAACACTGAAGCTTTCTTT	CSASDGGMNTEAFF
TRBV5-1	TRBD1	.	TRBJ2-5	TGCGCCAGCAGATGGGGACAGGGGGGTCCCCAAGAGACCCAGTACTTC	CASRWGQGGPQETQYF
TRBV7-3	.	once	TRBJ2-2	TGTGCCAGCAGCTTCCTTTCCGCCGGGGAGCTGTTTTTT	CASSFLSAGELFF